Presented here are 25 T cell receptor beta chains from one specimen sequenced in a study of blood T cell repertoires in COVID-19. The repertoire was sequenced with immunoSEQ multiplex PCR; TCRdb's copy has only in-frame clones and lacks some. The top ten clones hold around 2.3% of a sample with under 200,000 clones, 70% to 90% of them seen once. The sample consisted of peripheral blood. These TCRs come from a man in his 70s with active or convalescent COVID-19.

This sequence joins TRBV7-9 and TRBJ1-6; D possibly corresponds to TRBD1 (6 bases). Trimming removed 1 base from V and 5 bases from J, with 6 bases in between. The germline CDR1 and CDR2 sequences are SEHNR and FQNEAQ (reference sequence). This CDR3 has 14 amino acids. The CDR3 region has the DNA TGTGCCAGCAGCTTAGGGACAGATAATTCACCCCTCCACTTT. It translates to CASSLGTDNSPLHF.

V gene TRBV3-1 (or the pseudogene TRBV3-2) combines with J gene TRBJ2-7, with a weak D call TRBD1 (5 bases). The CDR3 spans 13 residues. Trimming took off 3 bases at V and 2 bases at J, with 8 bases between the two ends. From germline, CDR1 is LGHDT and CDR2 YNNKEL (reference sequence). The chain's CDR3 is CASSHDSTYEQYF. CDR3 DNA: TGTGCCAGCAGCCACGACAGCACCTACGAGCAGTACTTC.

V is TRBV11-2 and J is TRBJ2-1, with 9 bases lining up with TRBD2. The germline V gene has CDR1 SGHAT and CDR2 FQNNGV. The CDR3 has 14 residues. The J segment lost 15 bases and the V segment lost 5 bases, leaving 14 bases of the junction unmatched. The CDR3 DNA reads TGTGCCAGCAGCCTGCAGTCTAGCGGGGCAATTGGGTTCTTC. Its protein is CASSLQSSGAIGFF. The variable domain in full, completed from reference TRBV11-2 and TRBJ2-1, reads EAGVAQSPRYKIIEKRQSVAFWCNPISGHATLYWYQQILGQGPKLLIQFQNNGVVDDSQLPKDRFSAERLKGVDSTLKIQPAKLEDSAVYLCASSLQSSGAIGFFGPGTRLTVL.

The rearrangement joins TRBV3-1 (or the pseudogene TRBV3-2) to TRBJ1-2; D may be TRBD1 (5 bases). This CDR3 comprises 17 residues. The V gene's germline CDR1 is LGHDT and CDR2 YNNKEL (reference sequence). The ends were cut back, 2 bases at V and 4 bases at J, with 20 bases in the middle. The CDR3 reads CASSQLGHSATLYGYTF. In DNA form, the CDR3 reads TGTGCCAGCAGCCAACTCGGACATTCAGCGACCCTCTATGGCTACACCTTC.

The V gene is TRBV25-1, the J gene TRBJ1-2, with D maybe TRBD1 (6 bases). The germline CDR1 and CDR2 sequences are MGHDK and SYGVNS. V lost 0 bases to trimming and J lost 8 bases, with 16 bases between them. CDR3 size: 15 residues. The chain's CDR3 is CASSEYFGTPGGYTF. The CDR3, as DNA: TGTGCCAGCAGTGAATATTTCGGGACACCGGGAGGCTACACCTTC.

The chain has TRBV9 and TRBJ2-2; TRBD1 might be the D (5 bases). From germline, CDR1 is SGDLS and CDR2 YYNGEE. The V and J ends lost 3 bases and 7 bases respectively, with 10 bases between them. The CDR3 runs 13 residues. CDR3 sequence (DNA): TGTGCCAGCAGCGCGGACATTGGCGGGGAGCTGTTTTTT. Protein sequence: CASSADIGGELFF.

This clone showed up just once. The chain employs TRBV5-1 and TRBJ2-7; 9 nucleotides align to TRBD1. V shed 4 bases and J 5 bases; nucleotides not matched to a gene: 13. Germline CDR1 reads SGHRS; CDR2 reads YFSETQ. The CDR3 totals 16 residues. As DNA, the CDR3 is TGCGCCAGCAGCGCGACCGCGGGACAGGGTGTCGACGAGCAGTACTTC. This codes for CASSATAGQGVDEQYF.

The CDR3 DNA follows: TGTGCCAGCAGTTACCCAGGCAGTATGGTGCAGTTCTTC. Its translation is CASSYPGSMVQFF. The chain combines TRBV6-5 with TRBJ2-1; no clear D. V lost 2 bases and J lost 12, with 14 bases in between. Germline-derived CDR1 and CDR2 are MNHEY and SVGAGI. The CDR3 is 13 residues long.

The V and J genes are TRBV6-2 or TRBV6-3 and TRBJ2-1; D perhaps matches TRBD2 (6 bases). The CDR3 has 17 residues. Germline loops: CDR1 MNHEY, CDR2 SVGEGT. V was trimmed by 0 bases and J by 3 bases, leaving 15 bases between them. The CDR3 reads CASSYSPVRGLYNEQFF. The CDR3 bases are TGTGCCAGCAGTTACTCCCCAGTGCGGGGACTCTACAATGAGCAGTTCTTC.

This chain connects TRBV27 to TRBJ1-3; 8 bases are a match to TRBD1. CDR3 length: 15 amino acids. CDR1 and CDR2 (germline): MNHEY, SMNVEV (reference sequence). Trimming took 4 bases from V and 1 from J; bases not matched to a gene: 3. The CDR3 here is CASSSGDRSGNTIYF. CDR3 nucleotides: TGTGCCAGCAGTTCAGGGGACAGGTCTGGAAACACCATATATTTT.

The chain couples TRBV28 to TRBJ1-6; 8 nucleotides match TRBD1. The trim removed 3 bases at V and 0 bases at J, leaving 7 bases unmatched. The CDR3 contains 18 residues. Germline CDR1 and CDR2: MDHEN and SYDVKM. CDR3 in DNA: TGTGCCAGCAGTTTTGGGAACAGGGGGAGCTCCTATAATTCACCCCTCCACTTT. It is translated as CASSFGNRGSSYNSPLHF.

CDR3 bases: TGCAGTGCTAGTGCCAGTCTCTCCTTTTATGGCTACACCTTC. This gives the protein CSASASLSFYGYTF. The J gene is TRBJ1-2, the V gene TRBV20-1; the D is unclear. The CDR3 is 14 amino acids. Germline CDR1 DFQATT, CDR2 SNEGSKA (reference sequence). With 3 bases removed from V and 5 bases from J, the gap between germline ends came to 16 bases.

The rearrangement uses TRBV2 and TRBJ1-2; D uncertain. Germline V CDR1 and CDR2: SNHLY, FYNNEI. Trimming removed 1 base at V and 2 bases at J, with 8 bases between. The CDR3 consists of 14 residues. The DNA for the CDR3 is TGTGCCAGCAGTGAAGTACAGCCGAACTATGGCTACACCTTC. Its translation is CASSEVQPNYGYTF. Using reference TRBV2 and TRBJ1-2 for the parts outside the CDR3, the full variable domain is EPEVTQTPSHQVTQMGQEVILRCVPISNHLYFYWYRQILGQKVEFLVSFYNNEISEKSEIFDDQFSVERPDGSNFTLKIRSTKLEDSAMYFCASSEVQPNYGYTFGSGTRLTVV.

V is TRBV3-1 (or the pseudogene TRBV3-2) and J is TRBJ1-5; D is possibly TRBD1 (5 bases). Germline-derived CDR1 and CDR2 are LGHDT and YNNKEL (reference sequence). The V and J ends lost 1 base and 4 bases respectively, with 11 bases between them. The CDR3 is 15 amino acids. CDR3 in amino acids: CASSQGLGTNQPQHF. The CDR3, as DNA: TGTGCCAGCAGCCAAGGGTTAGGGACTAATCAGCCCCAGCATTTT.

The V and J genes are TRBV6-5 and TRBJ2-7; 10 bases line up with TRBD1. The CDR3 consists of 15 residues. Per the germline V gene, CDR1 is MNHEY and CDR2 is SVGAGI. Trimming at V came to 6 bases and at J to 4 bases, leaving 9 bases not matched to a gene. CDR3 loop: CASRTIGTGEYEQYF. The DNA for the CDR3 is TGTGCCAGCAGAACGATCGGGACAGGGGAATACGAGCAGTACTTC.

The V and J genes are TRBV18 and TRBJ2-7; 14 nucleotides agree with TRBD2. The CDR3 consists of 15 residues. Trimming took 2 bases from V and 3 from J; bases not matched to a gene: 0. Germline V gene sequence: CDR1 KGHSH, CDR2 LQKENI. The DNA of the CDR3 is TGTGCCAGCTCACCAGGGACTAGCGGGGGCTACGAGCAGTACTTC. Its protein product is CASSPGTSGGYEQYF.

This sequence joins TRBV30 and TRBJ2-3, with D maybe TRBD2 (6 bases). V lost 7 bases and J lost 0, with 11 bases in between. Germline V CDR1 and CDR2: GTSNPN, SVGIG (reference sequence). The CDR3 is made up of 13 amino acids. In DNA form, the CDR3 reads TGTGCCTCCCCGCGGGGAAGCACAGATACGCAGTATTTT. Translation: CASPRGSTDTQYF.

CDR3 sequence: CASRNNSYEQYF. The CDR3, as DNA: TGTGCCAGCAGGAACAACTCCTACGAGCAGTACTTC. V usage is TRBV10-3 and J usage is TRBJ2-7, with D unresolved. V lost 10 bases and J lost 0, with 10 bases in between. The CDR3 sequence is 12 residues long. Germline values: CDR1 ENHRY, CDR2 SYGVKD.

In DNA form, the CDR3 reads TGTGCCAGCAGTAGAGACAGGGGCAAGAATTCACCCCTCCACTTT. Protein product: CASSRDRGKNSPLHF. J is TRBJ1-6 and V is TRBV27; TRBD1 matches 8 bases. The CDR3 is 15 residues long. Germline V gives CDR1 MNHEY, CDR2 SMNVEV (reference sequence). The ends lost 5 bases at V and 7 bases at J; junction bases unmatched: 7.

This clone was counted only a few times. The gene calls are TRBV11-2 and TRBJ2-1; 7 bases are shared with TRBD1. The germline CDR1 and CDR2 sequences are SGHAT and FQNNGV. The CDR3 is 16 residues long. V shed 1 base, J shed 4 bases, and the junction held 7 bases outside the gene matches. The CDR3 protein is CASSLVPGTAYNEQFF. CDR3 nucleotide sequence: TGTGCCAGCAGCTTAGTCCCCGGGACAGCTTACAATGAGCAGTTCTTC.

With respect to this clone: Without the conserved terminal phenylalanine or tryptophan, this CDR3 likely stems from a read error. It is unclear where the CDR3 begins or ends on the DNA, so no DNA is shown, and the CDR3 is as TCRdb lists it. The V call is TRBV23-1, the J call TRBJ2-3; the table's D call, TRBD2, has no DNA check behind it. TRBV23-1 is known as an ORF, though its function is uncertain. The CDR3 is 9 amino acids long, termini counted. CDR3 in amino acids: CASSPPGSP.

CDR3 region: CASNEGAYNSPLHF. The CDR3 nucleotides read TGTGCCAGCAACGAGGGGGCCTATAATTCACCCCTCCACTTT. J is TRBJ1-6 and V is TRBV9; D is possibly TRBD1 (6 bases). CDR3 length equals 14 residues. V lost 6 bases, J lost 2 bases, and 9 bases lay in between. Germline assignment: CDR1 SGDLS and CDR2 YYNGEE.

J is TRBJ1-5 and V is TRBV6-2 or TRBV6-3; TRBD1 aligns across 11 bases. Germline lookup yields CDR1 MNHEY and CDR2 SVGEGT. CDR3 length: 17 residues. V was pared by 0 bases and J by 7 bases, with 8 bases of the junction left unmatched. The CDR3 sequence: CASSYSVGTGGEQPQHF. The CDR3 nucleotides read TGTGCCAGCAGTTACTCCGTCGGGACAGGGGGTGAACAGCCCCAGCATTTT.

The chain joins TRBV5-1 to TRBJ2-7, with a possible D match to TRBD1 (5 bases). This CDR3 has 14 amino acids. V was shortened by 0 bases and J by 3 bases, with 10 bases between the two germline ends. The germline gives CDR1 SGHRS, CDR2 YFSETQ. In DNA form, the CDR3 reads TGCGCCAGCAGCTTGGTGGGCCAGGGCTACGAGCAGTACTTC. Translating it yields CASSLVGQGYEQYF.

This clone was seen only once. This chain uses TRBV28 with TRBJ1-5; D may be TRBD1 (6 bases). The length of the CDR3 is 12 residues. Between the trimmed V and J ends, which lost 4 bases and 9 bases, there was a span of 10 bases. The V gene's germline CDR1 is MDHEN and CDR2 SYDVKM. CDR3 bases: TGTGCCAGCAGTTCGGGGGGCGTGCCCCAGCATTTT. Its protein product is CASSSGGVPQHF.